Described below is a single TCR beta chain sequence and its context. Its antigen remains unknown. V was clipped by 3 bases and J by 3 bases, with 12 bases between them. Germline V gene sequence: CDR1 SGHRS, CDR2 YFSETQ. This CDR3 contains 15 residues. Assay: immunoSEQ multiplex PCR; the TCRdb copy retains only in-frame clones and omits some. The sample comprises some 130,000 clones, roughly 92% of which are singletons, and less than 6.5% rests with the top ten. This sample is part of a study of T cell responses to AZD1222 COVID-19 vaccine. Study-wide findings and caveats: Regions left unmutated in variants are reportedly the target of nearly half of spike-specific TCRs. Without day 14 samples, only post-peak T cell repertoires were studied.

The rearrangement joins TRBV5-1 to TRBJ1-4; D might be TRBD1 (5 bases). Sequenced here: peripheral blood, sampled on day 0 of AZD1222 vaccination. This TCR came from an adult in good health. CDR3 loop: CASSWGTDSNEKLFF. CDR3 coding DNA: TGCGCCAGCAGCTGGGGGACCGATTCTAATGAAAAACTGTTTTTT.